These 28 T cell receptor beta chains were sequenced from one sample in a study of T-cell memory formation after mild COVID-19. TCRdb independently ran MiXCR on the 5' RACE reads; one entry per CDR3 protein. The table shows roughly 370,000 distinct CDR3 sequences, with about a sixth occurring only once. Source material: PBMCs or a T cell subset sorted from them (not recorded which). The origin of the receptors is a man between 18 and 35 years old who had mild COVID-19 (a few samples of this study predate the infection). Cell type and time point are not known.

The chain joins TRBV2 to TRBJ2-3; D uncertain. This CDR3 is built from 12 residues. The ends were cut back, 4 bases at V and 11 bases at J, with 13 bases in the middle. Germline values: CDR1 SNHLY, CDR2 FYNNEI. The CDR3 is CASSVLGMEQYF. The CDR3 bases are TGTGCCAGCAGTGTCTTGGGGATGGAGCAGTATTTT.

There are a few counts of this clonotype. The chain has TRBV6-5 and TRBJ2-1; 14 nucleotides agree with TRBD2. The CDR3 sequence is 19 residues long. Looked up from germline, CDR1 is MNHEY and CDR2 is SVGAGI. With V trimmed by 3 bases and J by 2 bases, 9 bases remained unmatched. The CDR3 bases are TGTGCCAGCAGTTATGCCGGGGGGACTAGCGGGAGAACCTACAATGAGCAGTTCTTC. Translation: CASSYAGGTSGRTYNEQFF.

The chain carries TRBV7-9 and TRBJ2-1; TRBD2 matches at 13 bases. CDR1 is SEHNR and CDR2 is FQNEAQ in the germline V gene (reference sequence). The V segment lost 5 bases and the J segment 0 bases; nucleotides outside the gene matches: 7. CDR3 size: 18 residues. The CDR3 nucleotides read TGTGCCAGCAGCCCGGGACTAGCGGGAACCAGCTCCTACAATGAGCAGTTCTTC. Translating gives CASSPGLAGTSSYNEQFF.

On this clonotype: The junction departs from the called germline gene at one end, perhaps through a read error. The chain recombines TRBV7-9 with TRBJ1-2, with TRBD1 matching 7 bases. CDR1 is SEHNR and CDR2 is FQNEAQ in the germline V gene (reference sequence). The CDR3 consists of 14 residues. CDR3: CASLTTGTKYGYTF. CDR3 nucleotide sequence: TGTGCCAGCCTCACGACAGGGACTAAGTATGGCTACACCTTC.

The chain links TRBV6-2 or TRBV6-3 to TRBJ1-1, with TRBD1 as a possible D gene (5 bases). The germline CDR1 and CDR2 sequences are MNHEY and SVGEGT. The CDR3 is made up of 13 amino acids. V lost 8 bases and J lost 8, with 18 bases in between. The CDR3 coding sequence is TGTGCCAGCTCCGACTACGGGGGGGAAGAAGCTTTCTTT. This gives the protein CASSDYGGEEAFF.

The rearrangement links TRBV28 to TRBJ1-4, with D perhaps matching TRBD1 (5 bases). This CDR3 contains 15 residues. V gave up 0 bases and J gave up 7 bases, with 12 bases separating them. Germline lookup yields CDR1 MDHEN and CDR2 SYDVKM. The CDR3 loop is CASSLWSGGGEKLFF. CDR3 in DNA: TGTGCCAGCAGTTTATGGTCCGGGGGAGGTGAAAAACTGTTTTTT.

In this sample, this clonotype turned up a few times. Written as DNA, the CDR3 is TGCGCCAGCAGCCGAACACGGAACACTGAAGCTTTCTTT. It specifies CASSRTRNTEAFF. The rearrangement links TRBV4-3 to TRBJ1-1, with D uncertain. Trimming stripped 4 bases from V and 1 base from J, with 7 bases between. The germline gives CDR1 LGHNA, CDR2 YSLEER. This CDR3 comprises 13 residues.

V is TRBV5-1 and J is TRBJ2-4; 9 bases line up with TRBD1. Looked up from germline, CDR1 is SGHRS and CDR2 is YFSETQ. This CDR3 is 15 amino acids long. After removal of 2 bases from V and 8 bases from J, the junction contained 8 bases not matched to a gene. The CDR3 is CASSLGPDRGDIQYF. The CDR3 nucleotides read TGCGCCAGCAGCTTAGGTCCTGACAGGGGGGACATTCAGTACTTC.

The rearrangement joins TRBV28 to TRBJ2-2; 9 bases line up with TRBD1. V shed 1 base and J 1 base; nucleotides not matched to a gene: 4. This CDR3 is 17 amino acids long. The germline V gene encodes CDR1 MDHEN and CDR2 SYDVKM. As DNA, the CDR3 is TGTGCCAGCAGTTTATCGGGGACAGGGAGGAACACCGGGGAGCTGTTTTTT. This translates into CASSLSGTGRNTGELFF.

This clonotype has a handful of counts. V is TRBV10-3 and J is TRBJ2-2; no clear D gene. V was cut by 7 bases and J by 5 bases, with 11 bases left in between. CDR3 length: 13 amino acids. The germline V gene has CDR1 ENHRY and CDR2 SYGVKD. CDR3 in amino acids: CAITGASTGELFF. In DNA form, the CDR3 reads TGTGCCATCACGGGCGCTAGTACCGGGGAGCTGTTTTTT.

A few counts support this clonotype. The chain carries TRBV6-5 and TRBJ1-1; D is possibly TRBD1 (5 bases). Trimming shortened V by 2 bases and J by 4 bases, and 8 bases separated the two germline ends. CDR3 length: 13 amino acids. CDR1 MNHEY and CDR2 SVGAGI come from the germline V gene. The CDR3 loop is CASSYLRATEAFF. The CDR3 DNA reads TGTGCCAGCAGTTACCTCAGGGCCACTGAAGCTTTCTTT.

The chain recombines TRBV28 with TRBJ1-1; D gene uncertain. V lost 4 bases to trimming and J lost 11 bases, with 17 bases between them. Germline V gene lookup returns CDR1 MDHEN and CDR2 SYDVKM. There are 13 residues in the CDR3. CDR3 sequence: CASSSPGNPGAFF. The CDR3 DNA follows: TGTGCCAGCAGTTCCCCCGGGAACCCGGGCGCTTTCTTT. Based on the CDR3 plus reference TRBV28 and TRBJ1-1, the full variable domain is DVKVTQSSRYLVKRTGEKVFLECVQDMDHENMFWYRQDPGLGLRLIYFSYDVKMKEKGDIPEGYSVSREKKERFSLILESASTNQTSMYLCASSSPGNPGAFFGQGTRLTVV.

This clonotype has more than one count but fewer than ten. The CDR3 spells CASSLVLVGTDTQYF. CDR3 coding DNA: TGTGCCAGCAGCTTAGTTCTAGTCGGCACAGATACGCAGTATTTT. The chain joins TRBV7-2 to TRBJ2-3; D gene ambiguous. The germline CDR1 and CDR2 sequences are SGHTA and FQGNSA. CDR3 length: 15 amino acids. V dropped 1 base and J dropped 1 base, with 9 bases sitting between them.

This clonotype was seen a few times. This sequence joins TRBV29-1 and TRBJ2-3; D ambiguous. Germline V gene lookup returns CDR1 SQVTM and CDR2 ANQGSEA. CDR3 length equals 18 residues. The V end lost 4 bases, the J end lost 5 bases, and 28 bases lay between the germline ends. CDR3 amino acids: CSVAAGRSKSPSGDTQYF. The CDR3 coding sequence is TGCAGCGTTGCGGCAGGTAGGTCCAAAAGTCCTTCGGGAGATACGCAGTATTTT.

This clonotype was counted only a few times. V usage is TRBV4-1 and J usage is TRBJ1-1; D is unclear. Germline V gives CDR1 MGHRA, CDR2 YSYEKL. The CDR3 extends over 14 amino acids. V lost 6 bases and J 1 base, leaving 12 bases between the germline ends. CDR3 loop: CASSRSGWNTEAFF. The CDR3 DNA reads as TGCGCCAGCAGTCGTTCGGGGTGGAACACTGAAGCTTTCTTT.

This clonotype was counted between two and nine times. This chain uses TRBV4-1 with TRBJ1-5; D gene uncertain. Trimming removed 3 bases from V and 2 bases from J, with 11 bases in between. CDR1 is MGHRA and CDR2 is YSYEKL in the germline V gene. This CDR3 region has 15 residues. The CDR3 nucleotides are TGCGCCAGCAGCCAGGCCCTCTTGGGCAATCAGCCCCAGCATTTT. This codes for CASSQALLGNQPQHF.

The chain recombines TRBV10-3 with TRBJ2-6; weak D call: TRBD2 (5 bases). This CDR3 comprises 18 residues. Trimming removed 2 bases at V and 9 bases at J, with 23 bases between. The V gene's germline CDR1 is ENHRY and CDR2 SYGVKD. The CDR3 reads CAISEPWEWTGTGNVLTF. The CDR3 region has the DNA TGTGCCATCAGTGAGCCCTGGGAGTGGACGGGTACGGGCAACGTCCTGACTTTC.

This clonotype appeared a few times. The rearrangement uses TRBV6-5 and TRBJ1-6; D is unresolved. The CDR3 length is 13 residues. CDR1 MNHEY and CDR2 SVGAGI come from the germline V gene. Trimming took 7 bases from V and 8 from J, leaving 12 bases between them. In DNA, the CDR3 is TGTGCCAGCACCATACAGCGGTATTCACCCCTCCACTTT. Protein: CASTIQRYSPLHF.

This clonotype was seen only a few times. This chain uses TRBV7-2 with TRBJ2-1, with 9 bases that match TRBD2. The CDR3 length is 17 residues. The trim removed 1 base at V and 2 bases at J, leaving 6 bases unmatched. From germline, CDR1 is SGHTA and CDR2 FQGNSA. The CDR3 nucleotides read TGTGCCAGCAGCTTAGGGCTAGCGGGGAACCCCTACAATGAGCAGTTCTTC. Its translation: CASSLGLAGNPYNEQFF.

The V call is TRBV15, the J call TRBJ1-5; D is ambiguous. The CDR3 loop spans 17 amino acids. V was shortened by 0 bases and J by 7 bases, with 19 bases between the two germline ends. CDR1 and CDR2 (germline): LNHNV, YYDKDF (reference sequence). CDR3 nucleotides: TGTGCCACCAGCAGAGAACCACGAGTCCGGGTTGGGCAGCCCCAGCATTTT. Its translation: CATSREPRVRVGQPQHF.

This clonotype has only a few counts. V gene TRBV20-1 combines with J gene TRBJ1-1, with 7 bases that match TRBD1. Germline V gene sequence: CDR1 DFQATT, CDR2 SNEGSKA (reference sequence). The CDR3 runs 17 residues. Trimming removed 4 bases from V and 8 bases from J; junction bases left unmatched: 22. CDR3 residues: CSAISPGQSSPRAEAFF. As DNA, the CDR3 is TGCAGTGCTATATCACCGGGACAGTCATCCCCTAGGGCCGAAGCTTTCTTT.

This clonotype was found a few times. The V call is TRBV20-1, the J call TRBJ1-1; 8 bases are shared with TRBD1. The CDR3 consists of 11 residues. Germline V lookup: CDR1 DFQATT, CDR2 SNEGSKA (reference sequence). V gave up 5 bases and J gave up 9 bases; unmatched junction bases: 5. CDR3 in amino acids: CSALTGVKAFF. CDR3 DNA sequence: TGCAGTGCTTTGACAGGGGTCAAAGCTTTCTTT.

The rearrangement links TRBV5-1 to TRBJ1-2; D gene uncertain. CDR1 is SGHRS and CDR2 is YFSETQ in the germline V gene. The V end lost 0 bases, the J end lost 10 bases, and 19 bases lay between the germline ends. This CDR3 is built from 15 residues. CDR3 residues: CASSLGPGQVNFYTF. The CDR3 bases are TGCGCCAGCAGCTTGGGCCCCGGGCAGGTTAACTTCTACACCTTC.

This clonotype was recorded a few times. The chain carries TRBV7-2 and TRBJ2-7; TRBD1 agrees at 7 bases. The V and J ends lost 5 bases and 6 bases, in that order; junction bases with no gene match: 7. The CDR3 contains 13 residues. The germline V gene has CDR1 SGHTA and CDR2 FQGNSA. The CDR3 is CASSLEGAGEQYV. The CDR3 region has the DNA TGTGCCAGCAGCCTAGAGGGGGCGGGCGAGCAGTACGTC.

The CDR3 reads CASKHSGSNEQFF. The CDR3 DNA is TGTGCCAGCAAACACTCAGGCTCGAATGAGCAGTTCTTC. This sequence joins TRBV3-1 and TRBJ2-1; no clear D gene. Germline CDR1 reads LGHDT; CDR2 reads YNNKEL (reference sequence). This CDR3 comprises 13 residues. Trimming stripped 7 bases from V and 7 bases from J, with 14 bases between.

This chain links TRBV19 with TRBJ2-1; 8 bases agree with TRBD1. V was pared by 7 bases and J by 6 bases, with 11 bases of the junction left unmatched. Germline values: CDR1 LNHDA, CDR2 SQIVND (reference sequence). The CDR3 contains 15 residues. CDR3 coding DNA: TGTGCCAGTACTGACCTCGGAACAGGGGGCAATGAGCAGTTCTTC. Its protein is CASTDLGTGGNEQFF.

This clonotype was observed a handful of times. The V and J genes are TRBV5-1 and TRBJ2-6, with D perhaps assigned TRBD1 or TRBD2 (5 bases each). The CDR3 is made up of 18 amino acids. V gave up 0 bases and J gave up 0 bases, with 13 bases separating them. Per germline, CDR1 SGHRS and CDR2 YFSETQ. Here the CDR3 DNA reads TGCGCCAGCAGCTTGGTTGAAGGGACGGGCTCTGGGGCCAACGTCCTGACTTTC. Amino acid sequence: CASSLVEGTGSGANVLTF.

J is TRBJ2-1 and V is TRBV5-1; 9 nucleotides match TRBD1. CDR3 length equals 17 residues. The junction had 11 bases not matched to a gene; V was cut back by 3 bases and J by 4 bases. In germline, CDR1 is SGHRS, CDR2 YFSETQ. The CDR3 is CASSSPTGGSLYNEQFF. CDR3 in DNA: TGCGCCAGCAGCTCCCCGACAGGGGGGTCATTATACAATGAGCAGTTCTTC. Using reference TRBV5-1 and TRBJ2-1 for the parts outside the CDR3, the full variable domain is KAGVTQTPRYLIKTRGQQVTLSCSPISGHRSVSWYQQTPGQGLQFLFEYFSETQRNKGNFPGRFSGRQFSNSRSEMNVSTLELGDSALYLCASSSPTGGSLYNEQFFGPGTRLTVL.